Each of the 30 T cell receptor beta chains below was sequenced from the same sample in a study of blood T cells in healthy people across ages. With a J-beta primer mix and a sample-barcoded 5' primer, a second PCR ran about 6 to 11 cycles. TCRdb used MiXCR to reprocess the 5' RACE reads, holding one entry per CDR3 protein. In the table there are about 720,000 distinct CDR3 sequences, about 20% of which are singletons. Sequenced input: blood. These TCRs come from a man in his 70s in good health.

CDR3 DNA sequence: TGCAGTGCTAGCAGACTAGCGGGAAGCACAGATACGCAGTATTTT. Translation gives CSASRLAGSTDTQYF. J is TRBJ2-3 and V is TRBV20-1; TRBD2 matches 11 bases. The V gene end was trimmed by 3 bases and the J gene end by 0 bases; junction bases not matched to a gene: 2. Germline assignment: CDR1 DFQATT and CDR2 SNEGSKA (reference sequence). The CDR3 sequence is 15 residues long.

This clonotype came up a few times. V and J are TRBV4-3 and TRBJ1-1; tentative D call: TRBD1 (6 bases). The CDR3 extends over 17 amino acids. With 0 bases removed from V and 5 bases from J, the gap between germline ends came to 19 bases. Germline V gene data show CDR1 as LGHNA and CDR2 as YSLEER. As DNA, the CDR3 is TGCGCCAGCAGCCAAGATCGAGTAGGGGGGATTAGTACTGAAGCTTTCTTT. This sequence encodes CASSQDRVGGISTEAFF.

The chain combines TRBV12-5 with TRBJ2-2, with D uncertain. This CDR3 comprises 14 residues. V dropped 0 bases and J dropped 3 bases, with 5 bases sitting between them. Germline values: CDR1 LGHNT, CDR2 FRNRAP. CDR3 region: CASGLVVDTGELFF. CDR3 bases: TGTGCTAGTGGTTTGGTAGTGGACACCGGGGAGCTGTTTTTT.

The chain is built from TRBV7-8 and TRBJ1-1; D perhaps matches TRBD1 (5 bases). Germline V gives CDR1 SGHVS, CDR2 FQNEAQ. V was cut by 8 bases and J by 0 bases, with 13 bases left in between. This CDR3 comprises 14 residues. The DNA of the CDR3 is TGTGCCAGCTTGACGACAGAAATGAACACTGAAGCTTTCTTT. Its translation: CASLTTEMNTEAFF.

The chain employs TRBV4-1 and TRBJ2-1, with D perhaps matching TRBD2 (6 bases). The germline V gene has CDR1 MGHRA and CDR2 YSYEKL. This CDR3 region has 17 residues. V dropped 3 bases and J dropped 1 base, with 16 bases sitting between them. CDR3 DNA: TGCGCCAGCAGCCAGGGCAGTAGTCGGGGGTCCTACAATGAGCAGTTCTTC. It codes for CASSQGSSRGSYNEQFF.

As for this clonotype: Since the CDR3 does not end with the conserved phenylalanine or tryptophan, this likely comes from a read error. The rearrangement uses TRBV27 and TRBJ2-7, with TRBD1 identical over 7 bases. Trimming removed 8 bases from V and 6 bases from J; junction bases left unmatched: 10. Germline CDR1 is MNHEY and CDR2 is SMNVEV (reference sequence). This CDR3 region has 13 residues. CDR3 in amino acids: CASAKRGLAEQYS. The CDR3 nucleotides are TGTGCCAGCGCCAAAAGGGGGCTGGCCGAGCAGTACTCC.

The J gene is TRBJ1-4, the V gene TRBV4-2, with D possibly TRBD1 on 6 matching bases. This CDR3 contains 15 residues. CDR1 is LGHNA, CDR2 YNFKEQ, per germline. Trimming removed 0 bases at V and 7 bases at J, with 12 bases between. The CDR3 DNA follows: TGTGCCAGCAGCCAAGATGACAGGAGCATTGAAAAACTGTTTTTT. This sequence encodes CASSQDDRSIEKLFF.

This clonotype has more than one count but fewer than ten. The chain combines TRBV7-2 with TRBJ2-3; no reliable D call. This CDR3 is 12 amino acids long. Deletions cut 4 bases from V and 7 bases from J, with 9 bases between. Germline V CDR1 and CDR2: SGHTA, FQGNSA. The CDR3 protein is CASSSRSNTQYF. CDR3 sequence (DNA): TGTGCCAGCAGCTCCAGGAGTAATACGCAGTATTTT.

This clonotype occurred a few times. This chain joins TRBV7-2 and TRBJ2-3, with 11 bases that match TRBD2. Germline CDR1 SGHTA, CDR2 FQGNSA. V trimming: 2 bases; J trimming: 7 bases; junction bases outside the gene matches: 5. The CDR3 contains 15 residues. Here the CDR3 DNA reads TGTGCCAGCAGCTTAACTAGCGGGAGTGCAAATACGCAGTATTTT. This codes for CASSLTSGSANTQYF.

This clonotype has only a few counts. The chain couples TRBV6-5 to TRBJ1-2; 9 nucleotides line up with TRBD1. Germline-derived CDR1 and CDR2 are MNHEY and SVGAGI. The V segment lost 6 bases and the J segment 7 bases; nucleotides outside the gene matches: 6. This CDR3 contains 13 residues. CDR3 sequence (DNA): TGTGCCAGCAGGAAGGACAGGGGAGGTGGCTACACCTTC. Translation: CASRKDRGGGYTF.

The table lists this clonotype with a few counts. The DNA for the CDR3 is TGTGCCAGCAGGACCGGGACCGTAGCCTACGAGCAGTACTTC. Encoded protein: CASRTGTVAYEQYF. The chain has TRBV27 and TRBJ2-7; D is possibly TRBD1 or TRBD2 (5 bases each). The CDR3 loop spans 14 amino acids. Trimming took off 6 bases at V and 2 bases at J, with 14 bases between the two ends. Germline CDR1 MNHEY, CDR2 SMNVEV (reference sequence).

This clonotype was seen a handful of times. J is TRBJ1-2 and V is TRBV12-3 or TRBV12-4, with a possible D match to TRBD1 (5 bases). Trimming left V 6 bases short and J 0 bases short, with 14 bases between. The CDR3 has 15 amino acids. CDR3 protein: CASRDWGYSNYGYTF. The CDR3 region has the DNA TGTGCCAGCAGGGACTGGGGCTATTCTAACTATGGCTACACCTTC.

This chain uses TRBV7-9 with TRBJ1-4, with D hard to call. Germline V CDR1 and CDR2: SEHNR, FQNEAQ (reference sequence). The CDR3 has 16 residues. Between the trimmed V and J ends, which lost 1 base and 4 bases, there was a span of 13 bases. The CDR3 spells CASSLDGSLYNEKLFF. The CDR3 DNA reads TGTGCCAGCAGCTTAGACGGGAGCTTATATAATGAAAAACTGTTTTTT.

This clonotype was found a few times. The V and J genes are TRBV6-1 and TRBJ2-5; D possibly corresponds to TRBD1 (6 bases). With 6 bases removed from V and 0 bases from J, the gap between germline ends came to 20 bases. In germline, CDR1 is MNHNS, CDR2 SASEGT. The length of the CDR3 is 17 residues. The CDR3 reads CASRQERDTRYQETQYF. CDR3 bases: TGTGCCAGCAGACAAGAAAGGGACACCCGCTACCAAGAGACCCAGTACTTC.

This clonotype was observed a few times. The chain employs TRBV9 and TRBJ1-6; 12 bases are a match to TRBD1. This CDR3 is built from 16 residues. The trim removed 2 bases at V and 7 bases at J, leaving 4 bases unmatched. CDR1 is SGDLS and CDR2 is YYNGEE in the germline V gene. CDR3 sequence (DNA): TGTGCCAGCAGCGTGGGACAGGGGGCAGAAAATTCACCCCTCCACTTT. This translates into CASSVGQGAENSPLHF. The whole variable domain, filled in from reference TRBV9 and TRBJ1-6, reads DSGVTQTPKHLITATGQRVTLRCSPRSGDLSVYWYQQSLDQGLQFLIQYYNGEERAKGNILERFSAQQFPDLHSELNLSSLELGDSALYFCASSVGQGAENSPLHFGNGTRLTVT.

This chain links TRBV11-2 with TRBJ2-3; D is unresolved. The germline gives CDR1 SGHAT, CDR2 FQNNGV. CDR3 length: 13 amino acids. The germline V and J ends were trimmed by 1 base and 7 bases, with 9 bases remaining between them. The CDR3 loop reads CASSLVVPNTQYF. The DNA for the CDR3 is TGTGCCAGCAGCTTAGTGGTACCAAATACGCAGTATTTT.

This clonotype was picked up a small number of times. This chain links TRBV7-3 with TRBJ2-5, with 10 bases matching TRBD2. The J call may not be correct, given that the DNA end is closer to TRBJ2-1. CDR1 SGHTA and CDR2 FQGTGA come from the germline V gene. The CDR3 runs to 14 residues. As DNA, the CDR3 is TGTGCCAGCAGCTTCAGCGGGAGGGGCAATGAGCAGTTCTTC. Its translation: CASSFSGRGNEQFF.

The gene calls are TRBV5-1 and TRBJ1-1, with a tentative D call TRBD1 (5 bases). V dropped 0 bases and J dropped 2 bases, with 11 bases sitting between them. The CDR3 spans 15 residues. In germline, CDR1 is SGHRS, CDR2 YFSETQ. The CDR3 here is CASSLGGSGNTEAFF. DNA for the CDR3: TGCGCCAGCAGCTTGGGGGGCAGCGGCAACACTGAAGCTTTCTTT.

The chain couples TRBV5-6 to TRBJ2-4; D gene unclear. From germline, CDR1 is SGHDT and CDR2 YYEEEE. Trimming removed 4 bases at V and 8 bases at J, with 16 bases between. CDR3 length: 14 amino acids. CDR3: CASSRPSEFDIQYF. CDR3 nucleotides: TGTGCCAGCAGCCGCCCCTCAGAGTTCGACATTCAGTACTTC.

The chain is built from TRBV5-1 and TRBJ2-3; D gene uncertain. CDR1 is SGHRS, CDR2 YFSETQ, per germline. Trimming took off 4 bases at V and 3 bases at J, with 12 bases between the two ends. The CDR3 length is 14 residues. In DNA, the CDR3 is TGCGCCAGCAGCCCAGGAAGGCAGACAGATACGCAGTATTTT. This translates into CASSPGRQTDTQYF.

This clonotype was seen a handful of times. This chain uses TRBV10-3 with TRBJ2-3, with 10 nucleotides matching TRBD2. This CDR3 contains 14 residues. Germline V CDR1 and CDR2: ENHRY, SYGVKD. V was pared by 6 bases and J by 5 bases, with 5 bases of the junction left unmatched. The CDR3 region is CAIRSSGRGDTQYF. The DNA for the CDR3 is TGTGCCATCAGATCTAGCGGGAGAGGAGATACGCAGTATTTT.

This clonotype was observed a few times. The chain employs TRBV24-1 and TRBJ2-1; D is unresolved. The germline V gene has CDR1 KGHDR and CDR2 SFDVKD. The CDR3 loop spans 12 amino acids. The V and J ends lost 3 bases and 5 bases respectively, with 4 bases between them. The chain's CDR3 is CATSDPNNEQFF. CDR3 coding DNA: TGTGCCACCAGTGATCCAAACAATGAGCAGTTCTTC.

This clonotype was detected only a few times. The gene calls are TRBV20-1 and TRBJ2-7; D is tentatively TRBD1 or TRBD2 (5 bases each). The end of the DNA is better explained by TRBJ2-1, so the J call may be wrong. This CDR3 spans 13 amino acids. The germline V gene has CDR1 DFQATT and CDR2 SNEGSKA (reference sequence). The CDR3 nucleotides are TGCAGGGCGTCGGGGCACAAATACAATGAGCAGTTCTTC. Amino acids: CRASGHKYNEQFF.

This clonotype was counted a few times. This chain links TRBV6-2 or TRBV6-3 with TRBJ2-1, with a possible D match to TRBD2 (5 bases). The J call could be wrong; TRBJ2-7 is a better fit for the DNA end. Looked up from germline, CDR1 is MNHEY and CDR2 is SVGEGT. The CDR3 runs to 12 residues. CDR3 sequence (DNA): TGTGCCAGCAGCAGGACTCCCTACGAGCAGTACTTC. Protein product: CASSRTPYEQYF.

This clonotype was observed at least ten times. The CDR3 here is CASSPTGELFF. CDR3 in DNA: TGTGCCAGCTCACCCACCGGGGAGCTGTTTTTT. V gene TRBV6-2 or TRBV6-3 combines with J gene TRBJ2-2, with D uncertain. The V gene lost 8 bases and the J gene lost 4 bases, with 5 bases spanning the gap. Germline CDR1 reads MNHEY; CDR2 reads SVGEGT. The length of the CDR3 is 11 residues.

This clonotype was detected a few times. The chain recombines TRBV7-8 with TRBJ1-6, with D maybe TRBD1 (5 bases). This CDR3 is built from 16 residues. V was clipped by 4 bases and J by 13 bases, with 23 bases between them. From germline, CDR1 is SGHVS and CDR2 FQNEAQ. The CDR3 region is CASSSGGTGREAPLHF. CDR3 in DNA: TGTGCCAGCAGCTCAGGCGGGACCGGCCGAGAGGCGCCCCTCCACTTT. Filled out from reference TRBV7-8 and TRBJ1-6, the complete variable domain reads GAGVSQSPRYKVAKRGQDVALRCDPISGHVSLFWYQQALGQGPEFLTYFQNEAQLDKSGLPSDRFFAERPEGSVSTLKIQRTQQEDSAVYLCASSSGGTGREAPLHFGNGTRLTVT.

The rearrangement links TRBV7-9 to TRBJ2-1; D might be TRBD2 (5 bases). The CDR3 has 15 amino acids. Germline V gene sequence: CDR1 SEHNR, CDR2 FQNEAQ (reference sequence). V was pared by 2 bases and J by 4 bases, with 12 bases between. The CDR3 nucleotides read TGTGCCAGCAGCTTACTAGTAACGGGATACAATGAGCAGTTCTTC. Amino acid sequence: CASSLLVTGYNEQFF.

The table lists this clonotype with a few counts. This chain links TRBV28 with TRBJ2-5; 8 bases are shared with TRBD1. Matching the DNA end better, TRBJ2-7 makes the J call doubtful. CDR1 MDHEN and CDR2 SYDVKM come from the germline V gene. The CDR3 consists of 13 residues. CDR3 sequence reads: CASGGTGAYEQYF. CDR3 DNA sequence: TGTGCCAGCGGTGGGACAGGCGCCTACGAGCAGTACTTC.

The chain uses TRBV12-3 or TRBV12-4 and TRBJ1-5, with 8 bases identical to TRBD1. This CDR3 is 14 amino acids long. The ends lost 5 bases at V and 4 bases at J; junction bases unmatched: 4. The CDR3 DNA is TGTGCCAGCAGTGGGACAGGAAAAAATCAGCCCCAGCATTTT. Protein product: CASSGTGKNQPQHF.

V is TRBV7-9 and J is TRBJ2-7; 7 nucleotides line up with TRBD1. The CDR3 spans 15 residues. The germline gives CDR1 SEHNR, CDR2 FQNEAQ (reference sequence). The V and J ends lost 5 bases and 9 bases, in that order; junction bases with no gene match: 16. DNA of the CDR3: TGTGCCAGCAGCGACGGGACAGAGCGTATCAAAGGGCAGTACTTC. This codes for CASSDGTERIKGQYF.